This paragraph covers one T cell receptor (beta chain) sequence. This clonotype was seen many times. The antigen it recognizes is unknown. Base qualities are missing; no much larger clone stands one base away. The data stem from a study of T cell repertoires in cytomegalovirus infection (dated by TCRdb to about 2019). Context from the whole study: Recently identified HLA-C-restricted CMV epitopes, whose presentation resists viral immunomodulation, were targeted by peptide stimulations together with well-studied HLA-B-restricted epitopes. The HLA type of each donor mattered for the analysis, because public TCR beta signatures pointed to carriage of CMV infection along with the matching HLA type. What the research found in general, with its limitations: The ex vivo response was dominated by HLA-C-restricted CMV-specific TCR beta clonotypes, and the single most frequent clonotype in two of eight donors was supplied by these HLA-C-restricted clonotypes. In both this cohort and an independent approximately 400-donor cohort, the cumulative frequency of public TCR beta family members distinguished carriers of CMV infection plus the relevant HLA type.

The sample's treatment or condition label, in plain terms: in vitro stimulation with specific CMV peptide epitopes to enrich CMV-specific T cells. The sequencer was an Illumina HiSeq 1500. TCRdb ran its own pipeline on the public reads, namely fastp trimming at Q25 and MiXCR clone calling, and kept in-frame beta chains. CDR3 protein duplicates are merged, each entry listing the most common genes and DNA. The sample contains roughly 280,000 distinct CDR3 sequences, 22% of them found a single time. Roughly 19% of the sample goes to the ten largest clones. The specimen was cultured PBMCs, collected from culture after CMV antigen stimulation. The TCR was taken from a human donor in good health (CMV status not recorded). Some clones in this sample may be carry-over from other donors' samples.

At the DNA level, the sequence is TGTGCCAGCAACAGGGTAACAGATACGCAGTATTTT. Its translation reads: CASNRVTDTQYF. This chain is built from TRBV7-8 and TRBJ2-3; TRBD1 is possibly the D segment (6 matching bases). V loses 7 bases of germline sequence and J loses 3 bases, and the interval between the two ends is 8 bases. CDR1 is given as SGHVS and CDR2 as FQNEAQ, both from the germline V gene. The CDR3 covers 12 residues, taking in both the cysteine and the phenylalanine. Left in the record is the CDR3 DNA by itself, 36 bases read in frame from the first base.